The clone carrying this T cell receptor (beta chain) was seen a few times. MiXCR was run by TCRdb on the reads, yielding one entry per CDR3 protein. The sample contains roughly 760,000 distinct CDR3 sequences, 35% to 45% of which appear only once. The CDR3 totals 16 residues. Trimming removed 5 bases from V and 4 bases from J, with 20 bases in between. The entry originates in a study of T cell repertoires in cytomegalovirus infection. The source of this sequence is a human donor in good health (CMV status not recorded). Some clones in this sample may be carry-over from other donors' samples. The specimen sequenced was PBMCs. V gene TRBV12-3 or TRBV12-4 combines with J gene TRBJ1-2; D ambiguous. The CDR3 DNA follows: TGTGCCAGCAGTCGGACTTCGGGTAGTAGGTTCTATGGCTACACCTTC. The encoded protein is CASSRTSGSRFYGYTF.